Described below is a single TCR beta chain sequence and its context. The sample comes from a study of blood T cell repertoires in COVID-19. Study-level information: Sources were T cells, B-cell-depleted T cells, or PBMCs; the material itself was cDNA or gDNA.

Assay used: immunoSEQ multiplex PCR; TCRdb lists only in-frame clones, some missing. The sample lists 300,000 to 350,000 clones; 85% to 90% were seen once. V shed 4 bases and J 7 bases; nucleotides not matched to a gene: 15. The CDR3 extends over 17 amino acids. Germline-derived CDR1 and CDR2 are SGHTA and FQGNSA. Sequences were obtained from peripheral blood. This clonotype was sampled from a woman aged 25-40 years with COVID-19, enrolled during active disease. V usage is TRBV7-2 and J usage is TRBJ2-1; 8 bases align to TRBD2. The CDR3 sequence: CASSSPYQAGEGNEQFF. Written as DNA, the CDR3 is TGTGCCAGCAGCTCGCCATATCAAGCGGGAGAAGGTAATGAGCAGTTCTTC.